This entry concerns a single T cell receptor beta chain. TCRdb recomputed calls from the RT-PCR reads with MiXCR, one row per CDR3 protein. This table holds about 680,000 distinct CDR3 sequences, approximately 15% found once. This CDR3 has 15 residues. Germline V gene data show CDR1 as SGHTA and CDR2 as FQGNSA. V lost 4 bases, J lost 3 bases, and 13 bases lay in between. V gene TRBV7-2 combines with J gene TRBJ1-3; D not certain. The material sequenced was memory CD4+ T cells from blood. This receptor was taken from a female donor in good health, serving as a healthy control. CDR3 sequence (DNA): TGTGCCAGCAGCTACGGACCTTTGGGTGGAAACACCATATATTTT. Its translation is CASSYGPLGGNTIYF.